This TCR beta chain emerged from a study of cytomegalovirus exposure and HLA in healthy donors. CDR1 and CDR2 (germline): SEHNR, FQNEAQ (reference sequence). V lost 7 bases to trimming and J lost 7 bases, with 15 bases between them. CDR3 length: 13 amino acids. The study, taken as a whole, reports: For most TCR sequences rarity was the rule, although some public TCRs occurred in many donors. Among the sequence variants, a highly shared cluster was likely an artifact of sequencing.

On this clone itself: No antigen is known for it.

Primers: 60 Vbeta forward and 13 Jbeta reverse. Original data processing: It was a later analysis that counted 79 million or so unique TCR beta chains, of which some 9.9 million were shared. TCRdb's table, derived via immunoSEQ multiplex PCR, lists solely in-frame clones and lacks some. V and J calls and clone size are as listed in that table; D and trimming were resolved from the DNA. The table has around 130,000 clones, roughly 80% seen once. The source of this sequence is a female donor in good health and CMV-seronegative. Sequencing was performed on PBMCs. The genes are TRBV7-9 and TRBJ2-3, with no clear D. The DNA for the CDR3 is TGTGCCAGCATTAGAGCCCCCGAGAATACGCAGTATTTT. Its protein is CASIRAPENTQYF.